The source of this TCR beta chain is a study of radiation and T cells in renal cell carcinoma. To note about this clone: Its antigen is currently unknown.

Regarding the study as a whole: From baseline, blood top tumor clonotypes peaked at 2 weeks post-radiation.

TCRdb's copy holds only in-frame clones and misses some; the assay was immunoSEQ multiplex PCR. The sample consists of approximately 140,000 clones, 88% of them appearing once. Specified time point: baseline pretreatment blood. Sample treatment: 15 Gy SBRT to primary tumor, nephrectomy 4 weeks later. This TCR came from a woman in her seventies with renal cell carcinoma. The specimen comprised blood, sampled from a patient whose treatment included radiotherapy and nephrectomy.

This CDR3 is CASTPGGYGYTF. Written as DNA, the CDR3 is TGTGCCAGCACCCCCGGAGGGTATGGCTACACCTTC. V gene TRBV7-2 combines with J gene TRBJ1-2; the D is unclear. V was cut by 7 bases and J by 5 bases, with 11 bases left in between. CDR1 and CDR2 from the germline V gene are SGHTA and FQGNSA. This CDR3 is 12 amino acids long.